This TCR beta chain originates from a study of blood T cell repertoires in COVID-19. For the study at large: Material from acute and convalescent COVID-19 was sourced from the United States, Italy and Spain. T cells, B-cell-depleted T cells, or PBMCs supplied cDNA or gDNA.

The CDR3 covers 13 residues. The germline gives CDR1 SGHAT, CDR2 FQNNGV. The V end was cut by 2 bases, the J end by 2 bases, with 6 bases between. Produced via immunoSEQ multiplex PCR; TCRdb's table is partial and in-frame only. The sample has about 100,000 clones, approximately 85% seen once. This sequence originates from a woman aged 55-75 years with acute or convalescent COVID-19. Sequencing was carried out using peripheral blood. J is TRBJ1-1 and V is TRBV11-2; D call uncertain. The DNA for the CDR3 is TGTGCCAGCAGCTTATCAGGAAACACTGAAGCTTTCTTT. Protein: CASSLSGNTEAFF.